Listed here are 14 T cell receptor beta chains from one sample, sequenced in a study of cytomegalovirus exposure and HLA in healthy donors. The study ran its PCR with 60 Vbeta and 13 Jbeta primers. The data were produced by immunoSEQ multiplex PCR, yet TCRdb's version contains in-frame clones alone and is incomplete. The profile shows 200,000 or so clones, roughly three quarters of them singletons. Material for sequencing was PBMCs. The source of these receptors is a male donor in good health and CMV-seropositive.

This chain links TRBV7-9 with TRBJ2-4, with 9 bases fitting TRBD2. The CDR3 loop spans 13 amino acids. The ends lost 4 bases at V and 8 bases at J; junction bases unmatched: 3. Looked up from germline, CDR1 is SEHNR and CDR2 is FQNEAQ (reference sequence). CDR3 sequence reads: CASSYAGGDIQYF. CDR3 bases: TGTGCCAGCAGCTATGCGGGGGGGGACATTCAGTACTTC. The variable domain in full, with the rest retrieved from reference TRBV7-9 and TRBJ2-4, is DTGVSQNPRHKITKRGQNVTFRCDPISEHNRLYWYRQTLGQGPEFLTYFQNEAQLEKSRLLSDRFSAERPKGSFSTLEIQRTEQGDSAMYLCASSYAGGDIQYFGAGTRLSVL.

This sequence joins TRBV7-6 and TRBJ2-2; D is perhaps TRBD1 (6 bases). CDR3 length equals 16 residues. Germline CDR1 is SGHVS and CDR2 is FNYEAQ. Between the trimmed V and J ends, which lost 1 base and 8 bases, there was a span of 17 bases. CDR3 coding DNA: TGTGCCAGCAGCTTAGGAGGGGGAGCAGTGGTAGGGGAGCTGTTTTTT. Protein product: CASSLGGGAVVGELFF.

CDR3: CASSPAGTLRNEQFF. The CDR3 DNA reads as TGTGCCAGTAGTCCCGCTGGGACTTTGAGAAATGAGCAGTTCTTC. The V gene is TRBV19, the J gene TRBJ2-1; tentatively, D is TRBD2 (6 bases). Trimming left V 5 bases short and J 7 bases short, with 18 bases between. Germline loops: CDR1 LNHDA, CDR2 SQIVND (reference sequence). The CDR3 loop spans 15 amino acids.

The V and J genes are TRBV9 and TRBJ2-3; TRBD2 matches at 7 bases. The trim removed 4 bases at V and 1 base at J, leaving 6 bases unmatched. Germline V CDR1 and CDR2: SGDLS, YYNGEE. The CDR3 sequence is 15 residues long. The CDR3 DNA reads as TGTGCCAGCAGCCCGCCGGGGAGGGGCACAGATACGCAGTATTTT. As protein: CASSPPGRGTDTQYF.

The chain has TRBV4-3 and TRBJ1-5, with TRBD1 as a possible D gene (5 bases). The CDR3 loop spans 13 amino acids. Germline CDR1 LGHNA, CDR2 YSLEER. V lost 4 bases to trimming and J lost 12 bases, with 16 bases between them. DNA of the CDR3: TGCGCCAGCAGCCGCCAAGGGGACTCTCTCCAGCATTTT. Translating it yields CASSRQGDSLQHF.

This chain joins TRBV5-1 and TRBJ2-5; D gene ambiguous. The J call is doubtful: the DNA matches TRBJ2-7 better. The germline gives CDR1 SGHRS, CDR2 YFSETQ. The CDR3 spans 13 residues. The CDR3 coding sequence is TGCGCCAGCAGCTTGGCTGATACCTACGAGCAGTACTTC. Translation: CASSLADTYEQYF.

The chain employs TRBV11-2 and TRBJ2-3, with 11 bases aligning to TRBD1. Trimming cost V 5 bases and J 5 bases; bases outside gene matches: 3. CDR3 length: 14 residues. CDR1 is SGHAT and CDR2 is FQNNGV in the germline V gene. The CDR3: CASSQGQGVDTQYF. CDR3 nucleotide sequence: TGTGCCAGCAGCCAGGGACAGGGGGTAGATACGCAGTATTTT.

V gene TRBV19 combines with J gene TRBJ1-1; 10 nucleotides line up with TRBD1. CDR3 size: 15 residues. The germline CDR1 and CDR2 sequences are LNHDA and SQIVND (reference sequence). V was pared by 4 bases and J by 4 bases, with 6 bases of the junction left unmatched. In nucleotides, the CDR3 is TGTGCCAGTAGTACCGGACAGGGGGTCGGCACTGAAGCTTTCTTT. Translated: CASSTGQGVGTEAFF.

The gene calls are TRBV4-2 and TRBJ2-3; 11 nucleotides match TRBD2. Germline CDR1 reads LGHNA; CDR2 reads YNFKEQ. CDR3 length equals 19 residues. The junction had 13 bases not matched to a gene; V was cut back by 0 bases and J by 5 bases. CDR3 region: CASSQEEGLLAGGVDTQYF. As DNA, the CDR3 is TGTGCCAGCAGCCAAGAGGAGGGGTTGCTAGCGGGAGGTGTAGATACGCAGTATTTT.

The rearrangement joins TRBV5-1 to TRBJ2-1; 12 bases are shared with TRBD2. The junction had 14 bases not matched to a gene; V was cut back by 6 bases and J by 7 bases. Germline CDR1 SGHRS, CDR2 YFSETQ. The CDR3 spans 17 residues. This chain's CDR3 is CASNRGATSGSGNEQFF. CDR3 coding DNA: TGCGCCAGCAACCGAGGGGCGACTAGCGGGAGCGGGAATGAGCAGTTCTTC.

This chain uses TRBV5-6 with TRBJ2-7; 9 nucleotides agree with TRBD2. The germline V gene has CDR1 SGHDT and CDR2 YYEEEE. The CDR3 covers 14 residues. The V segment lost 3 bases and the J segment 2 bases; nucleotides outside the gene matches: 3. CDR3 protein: CASSWGLAPYEQYF. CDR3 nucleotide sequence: TGTGCCAGCAGCTGGGGACTAGCTCCCTACGAGCAGTACTTC.

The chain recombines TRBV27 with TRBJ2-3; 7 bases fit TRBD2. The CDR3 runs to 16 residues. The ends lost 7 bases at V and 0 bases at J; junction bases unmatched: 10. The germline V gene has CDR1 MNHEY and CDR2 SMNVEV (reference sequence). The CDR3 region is CASNRDYYTSTDTQYF. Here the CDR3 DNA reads TGTGCCAGCAATCGGGACTACTATACTAGCACAGATACGCAGTATTTT.

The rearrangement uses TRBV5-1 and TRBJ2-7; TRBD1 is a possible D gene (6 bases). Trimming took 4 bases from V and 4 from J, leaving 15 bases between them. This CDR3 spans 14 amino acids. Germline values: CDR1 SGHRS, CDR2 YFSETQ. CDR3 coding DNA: TGCGCCAGCAGCCGCCTGGACAGCTATTACGAGCAGTACTTC. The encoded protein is CASSRLDSYYEQYF. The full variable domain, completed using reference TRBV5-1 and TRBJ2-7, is KAGVTQTPRYLIKTRGQQVTLSCSPISGHRSVSWYQQTPGQGLQFLFEYFSETQRNKGNFPGRFSGRQFSNSRSEMNVSTLELGDSALYLCASSRLDSYYEQYFGPGTRLTVT.

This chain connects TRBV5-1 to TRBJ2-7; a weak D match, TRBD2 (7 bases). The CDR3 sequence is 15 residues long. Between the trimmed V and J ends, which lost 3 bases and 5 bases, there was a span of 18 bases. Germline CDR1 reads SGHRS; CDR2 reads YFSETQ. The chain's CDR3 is CASSSLQGLMDEQYF. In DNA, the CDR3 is TGCGCCAGCAGCTCGTTACAGGGACTAATGGACGAGCAGTACTTC.